The rows below give T cell receptor beta chains drawn from one sample of a study of kidney transplant recipient with SARS-CoV-2 infection. TCRdb ran MiXCR on the reads and lists one entry per CDR3 protein. Seen here are 200,000 to 300,000 distinct CDR3 sequences, 25% to 35% observed once, and the top ten hold roughly 7%. The sequencing used a blood sample, collected at baseline and on roughly day 120 from a kidney transplant recipient. The receptors were sampled from a young adult male patient who had COVID-19 and was a kidney transplant recipient. These T cells may partly come from the graft donor. CDR3s include the opening cysteine and the closing phenylalanine or tryptophan. A D gene is named only where the DNA matches it firmly. Expanded clones are given a class, and other clones once, few, many or no size at all.

cdr3_nt: TGTGCCAGCAGCTTGAGCCAAGCCAATGAGCAGTTCTTC; cdr3_aa: CASSLSQANEQFF; j_call: TRBJ2-1; d_call: NA; v_call: TRBV7-9; clone_size: many
cdr3_nt: TGCAGTGCTAGTTCGCTAGCCAAAAACATTCAGTACTTC; cdr3_aa: CSASSLAKNIQYF; j_call: TRBJ2-4; d_call: NA; v_call: TRBV20-1; clone_size: NA
cdr3_nt: TGCAGCGTTGTAGGGGGGGCGTCCTACGAGCAGTACTTC; cdr3_aa: CSVVGGASYEQYF; j_call: TRBJ2-7; d_call: NA; v_call: TRBV29-1; clone_size: many
cdr3_nt: TGCAGTGCTAGAGTTCTGGGGAATCAGCCCCAGCATTTT; cdr3_aa: CSARVLGNQPQHF; j_call: TRBJ1-5; d_call: NA; v_call: TRBV20-1; clone_size: many
cdr3_nt: TGTGCCAGCAGCTTACGGGGGGAGGGCAGGGGTCACACCATATATTTT; cdr3_aa: CASSLRGEGRGHTIYF; j_call: TRBJ1-3; d_call: NA; v_call: TRBV9; clone_size: many
cdr3_nt: TGTGCCAGCAGTGGATCAGGGGGCGAAGTAGGCTCACCCCTCCACTTT; cdr3_aa: CASSGSGGEVGSPLHF; j_call: TRBJ1-6; d_call: TRBD1; v_call: TRBV2; clone_size: many
cdr3_nt: TGCGCCAGCTTAGCCAAATCGGTTCGAAAGACCTATGGCTACACCTTC; cdr3_aa: CASLAKSVRKTYGYTF; j_call: TRBJ1-2; d_call: NA; v_call: TRBV5-1; clone_size: many
cdr3_nt: TGCAGTGCTGTATTAGCGGGGGGCGCCCACAATGAGCAGTTCTTC; cdr3_aa: CSAVLAGGAHNEQFF; j_call: TRBJ2-1; d_call: TRBD2; v_call: TRBV20-1; clone_size: NA
cdr3_nt: TGTGCCAGCAGTTATCACATCACAGCAGGAAAGACCTATGGCTACACCTTC; cdr3_aa: CASSYHITAGKTYGYTF; j_call: TRBJ1-2; d_call: NA; v_call: TRBV12-3/TRBV12-4; clone_size: many
cdr3_nt: TGTGCCAGCAGCCCGGGCCAAGACTCCTACGAGCAGTACTTC; cdr3_aa: CASSPGQDSYEQYF; j_call: TRBJ2-7; d_call: NA; v_call: TRBV5-4; clone_size: many
cdr3_nt: TGTGCCAGCAGTTACGGGTTGAGGGGTTCGGTAGAGACCCAGTACTTC; cdr3_aa: CASSYGLRGSVETQYF; j_call: TRBJ2-5; d_call: NA; v_call: TRBV6-5; clone_size: NA
cdr3_nt: TGTGCCAGCAAGGGTAGCTTTTCCTACGAGCAGTACTTC; cdr3_aa: CASKGSFSYEQYF; j_call: TRBJ2-7; d_call: NA; v_call: TRBV28; clone_size: many
cdr3_nt: TGTGCCAGCAGCTGGTCGGGTCCCATTTCAATTCGCACTGAAGCTTTCTTT; cdr3_aa: CASSWSGPISIRTEAFF; j_call: TRBJ1-1; d_call: NA; v_call: TRBV3-1; clone_size: many
cdr3_nt: TGTGCCAGTAGTATATACAGGGAAGGCACTGAAGCTTTCTTT; cdr3_aa: CASSIYREGTEAFF; j_call: TRBJ1-1; d_call: NA; v_call: TRBV19; clone_size: NA
cdr3_nt: TGCGCCAGCGGGGTCTCCGGGGCCGAGCAGTACTTC; cdr3_aa: CASGVSGAEQYF; j_call: TRBJ2-7; d_call: NA; v_call: TRBV5-1; clone_size: many
cdr3_nt: TGCGCCAGCAGCCGCAGCGGGGCAAGGGATACTGAAGCTTTCTTT; cdr3_aa: CASSRSGARDTEAFF; j_call: TRBJ1-1; d_call: NA; v_call: TRBV5-1; clone_size: many
cdr3_nt: TGTGCCACCAGTCAGAATCTTAGTACCAGAAAGACCTATGGCTACACCTTC; cdr3_aa: CATSQNLSTRKTYGYTF; j_call: TRBJ1-2; d_call: NA; v_call: TRBV24-1; clone_size: many
cdr3_nt: TGTGCCAGCAGTGAAGCGAGAGGGACGGTTGCGGAGACCCAGTACTTC; cdr3_aa: CASSEARGTVAETQYF; j_call: TRBJ2-5; d_call: NA; v_call: TRBV6-1; clone_size: many
cdr3_nt: TGTGCCAGATGGACCTCAGTGGTGAGAAAGACCTATGGCTACACCTTC; cdr3_aa: CARWTSVVRKTYGYTF; j_call: TRBJ1-2; d_call: NA; v_call: TRBV5-3; clone_size: many
cdr3_nt: TGTGCCAGCAAATGGGGCGGGACTCGCAATGAGCAGTTCTTC; cdr3_aa: CASKWGGTRNEQFF; j_call: TRBJ2-1; d_call: NA; v_call: TRBV7-9; clone_size: NA
cdr3_nt: TGTGCCAGCAGTTTACACCCCTCCACCGTCGAGCAGTACTTC; cdr3_aa: CASSLHPSTVEQYF; j_call: TRBJ2-7; d_call: NA; v_call: TRBV28; clone_size: many
cdr3_nt: TGTGCCAGCACGATTTACCGGGACTGTCAAGAGACCCAGTACTTC; cdr3_aa: CASTIYRDCQETQYF; j_call: TRBJ2-5; d_call: NA; v_call: TRBV21-1; clone_size: NA
cdr3_nt: TGCAGTGCTCCTAAAGGGGCTGTGGAGACCCAGTACTTC; cdr3_aa: CSAPKGAVETQYF; j_call: TRBJ2-5; d_call: NA; v_call: TRBV20-1; clone_size: NA
cdr3_nt: TGCAGTGCAGGACACCAGTCCTACGAGCAGTACTTC; cdr3_aa: CSAGHQSYEQYF; j_call: TRBJ2-7; d_call: NA; v_call: TRBV20-1; clone_size: many
cdr3_nt: TGTGCCAGCAGTTATTCGGCCACAGCAGGAAAGACCTATGGCTACACCTTC; cdr3_aa: CASSYSATAGKTYGYTF; j_call: TRBJ1-2; d_call: NA; v_call: TRBV12-3/TRBV12-4; clone_size: many
cdr3_nt: TGCGCCAGCAGTTGTTGGCTAAGATCGCGAAAGACCTATGGCTACACCTTC; cdr3_aa: CASSCWLRSRKTYGYTF; j_call: TRBJ1-2; d_call: NA; v_call: TRBV10-1; clone_size: many
cdr3_nt: TGCAGTGCCGACAATATACTAGCGGGCAATGAGCAGTTCTTC; cdr3_aa: CSADNILAGNEQFF; j_call: TRBJ2-1; d_call: TRBD2; v_call: TRBV20-1; clone_size: NA
cdr3_nt: TGTGCCAGTACCATCTCGGTAGCGGGGGAATATACGCAGTATTTT; cdr3_aa: CASTISVAGEYTQYF; j_call: TRBJ2-3; d_call: TRBD2; v_call: TRBV19; clone_size: NA
cdr3_nt: TGTGCCAGCAGTGGCCAGTTGGAATGTAGAAAGACCTATGGCTACACCTTC; cdr3_aa: CASSGQLECRKTYGYTF; j_call: TRBJ1-2; d_call: NA; v_call: TRBV6-5; clone_size: many
cdr3_nt: TGTGCCAGCAGTGATGGAAGCAGCTTCCGAAAGACCTATGGCTACACCTTC; cdr3_aa: CASSDGSSFRKTYGYTF; j_call: TRBJ1-2; d_call: NA; v_call: TRBV12-3/TRBV12-4; clone_size: many
cdr3_nt: TGTGCCAGCAGTGTAGTCCGCTGCATCGGAAAGACCTATGGCTACACCTTC; cdr3_aa: CASSVVRCIGKTYGYTF; j_call: TRBJ1-2; d_call: NA; v_call: TRBV6-2/TRBV6-3; clone_size: many
cdr3_nt: TGCGCCAGCAGCTCGGGACCAATAGCAACTAATGAAAAACTGTTTTTT; cdr3_aa: CASSSGPIATNEKLFF; j_call: TRBJ1-4; d_call: NA; v_call: TRBV5-1; clone_size: many
cdr3_nt: TGTGCCGGCAGTTTGGTCGGTTACGGGGGCATCACAGATACGCAGTATTTT; cdr3_aa: CAGSLVGYGGITDTQYF; j_call: TRBJ2-3; d_call: NA; v_call: TRBV6-2/TRBV6-3; clone_size: NA
cdr3_nt: TGTGCCAGCAGCCGAAACTGCGATCTCGGAAAGACCTATGGCTACACCTTC; cdr3_aa: CASSRNCDLGKTYGYTF; j_call: TRBJ1-2; d_call: NA; v_call: TRBV11-3; clone_size: many
cdr3_nt: TGTGCCAGCAGTAACCGCCTTAAGGACAAGAACACTGAAGCTTTCTTT; cdr3_aa: CASSNRLKDKNTEAFF; j_call: TRBJ1-1; d_call: NA; v_call: TRBV6-5; clone_size: many
cdr3_nt: TGTGCCAGCAGCCGGTTTGACAGAGACGGAAAGACCTATGGCTACACCTTC; cdr3_aa: CASSRFDRDGKTYGYTF; j_call: TRBJ1-2; d_call: NA; v_call: TRBV7-2; clone_size: many
cdr3_nt: TGTGCCAGCAGCATAGCAAATCACGAGGGAAAGACCTATGGCTACACCTTC; cdr3_aa: CASSIANHEGKTYGYTF; j_call: TRBJ1-2; d_call: NA; v_call: TRBV7-1; clone_size: few
cdr3_nt: TGTGCCATCAGTGAGGACAGCTTCGGAAACACCATATATTTT; cdr3_aa: CAISEDSFGNTIYF; j_call: TRBJ1-3; d_call: NA; v_call: TRBV10-3; clone_size: many
cdr3_nt: TGTGCCACCAGCGCCGAGGAGGGCTCTGGAAACACCATATATTTT; cdr3_aa: CATSAEEGSGNTIYF; j_call: TRBJ1-3; d_call: NA; v_call: TRBV15; clone_size: many
cdr3_nt: TGTGCCTGGAGTGTAGGAGGGGGCTTATCTGGAAACACCATATATTTT; cdr3_aa: CAWSVGGGLSGNTIYF; j_call: TRBJ1-3; d_call: TRBD1; v_call: TRBV30; clone_size: many
cdr3_nt: TGTGCCATCATTCGCCCTTGGGGCCCGACGGTGGGAGGGACCCAGTACTTC; cdr3_aa: CAIIRPWGPTVGGTQYF; j_call: TRBJ2-5; d_call: NA; v_call: TRBV10-3; clone_size: NA
cdr3_nt: TGTGCCAGCAGTCCACGACAGGGAACCCGACCAATGAACACTGAAGCTTTCTTT; cdr3_aa: CASSPRQGTRPMNTEAFF; j_call: TRBJ1-1; d_call: TRBD1; v_call: TRBV28; clone_size: many
cdr3_nt: TGTGCCTGGAAGTCCCGGACTAGCGGGCTTAAGGGTGAGCAGTTCTTC; cdr3_aa: CAWKSRTSGLKGEQFF; j_call: TRBJ2-1; d_call: TRBD2; v_call: TRBV30; clone_size: many
cdr3_nt: TGTGCCACCAGCCATTACGGAAGGTGTGGAAAGACCTATGGCTACACCTTC; cdr3_aa: CATSHYGRCGKTYGYTF; j_call: TRBJ1-2; d_call: NA; v_call: TRBV15; clone_size: many
cdr3_nt: TGTGCCACCAGTGGCAGGTACACAGATACGCAGTATTTT; cdr3_aa: CATSGRYTDTQYF; j_call: TRBJ2-3; d_call: NA; v_call: TRBV24-1; clone_size: NA
cdr3_nt: TGTGCCAGCAGTGAGAGAGGGGACGGGAGCAATCAGCCCCAGCATTTT; cdr3_aa: CASSERGDGSNQPQHF; j_call: TRBJ1-5; d_call: NA; v_call: TRBV6-1; clone_size: NA
cdr3_nt: TGTGCCAGCAGTCGCTCAGTAGAACTGGGAAAGACCTATGGCTACACCTTC; cdr3_aa: CASSRSVELGKTYGYTF; j_call: TRBJ1-2; d_call: NA; v_call: TRBV25-1; clone_size: many
cdr3_nt: TGTGCCAGCACGCCCCCTGGCACCGGGTTTGGAAAGTTCTTC; cdr3_aa: CASTPPGTGFGKFF; j_call: TRBJ2-1; d_call: NA; v_call: TRBV28; clone_size: NA
cdr3_nt: TGTGCCAGCAGCCGTGCTCTCGATACGCAGTATTTT; cdr3_aa: CASSRALDTQYF; j_call: TRBJ2-3; d_call: NA; v_call: TRBV5-4; clone_size: NA
cdr3_nt: TGTGCCAGCAGAACTGAGCTGGGCGAGCAGTACTTC; cdr3_aa: CASRTELGEQYF; j_call: TRBJ2-7; d_call: NA; v_call: TRBV27; clone_size: many
cdr3_nt: TGTGCCAGCTGCCCCGGCGGGTCAGGGGTTGTGGGCTACACCTTC; cdr3_aa: CASCPGGSGVVGYTF; j_call: TRBJ1-2; d_call: NA; v_call: TRBV5-4; clone_size: many
cdr3_nt: TGTGCCAGCAGCCAGTGTGCTAAGGCTGGAAAGACCTATGGCTACACCTTC; cdr3_aa: CASSQCAKAGKTYGYTF; j_call: TRBJ1-2; d_call: NA; v_call: TRBV11-1; clone_size: many
cdr3_nt: TGCGCCAGCAGCCAAGATGGGCGAGCGGCCGCTTCCTACGAGCAGTACTTC; cdr3_aa: CASSQDGRAAASYEQYF; j_call: TRBJ2-7; d_call: NA; v_call: TRBV4-3; clone_size: many
cdr3_nt: TGTGCCAGCAGTCCCGGGACATCGAACACCGGGGAGCTGTTTTTT; cdr3_aa: CASSPGTSNTGELFF; j_call: TRBJ2-2; d_call: NA; v_call: TRBV12-3/TRBV12-4; clone_size: many